This is a list of T cell receptor beta chains from one sample in a study of identical twins. TCRdb analysed the 5' RACE reads with MiXCR anew, one entry per CDR3 protein. The sample lists approximately 1.8 million distinct CDR3 sequences; 25% to 35% were seen once. Sequencing used cord blood. The source is a newborn girl in good health. CDR3s include the opening cysteine and the closing phenylalanine or tryptophan. A D gene is named only where the DNA matches it firmly. Where a row states a size, it is once, few, many or the class of an expanded clone; other rows omit it.

TRBJ2-5	NA	few	TRBV20-1	TGCAGTGCTATCCCCCATCCTAGCACTTACAAAGAGACCCAGTACTTC	CSAIPHPSTYKETQYF
TRBJ2-5	NA	NA	TRBV20-1	TGCAGTGCTAGACTATTATTCGGGGAGACCCAGTACTTC	CSARLLFGETQYF
TRBJ2-4	NA	NA	TRBV5-6	TGTGCCAGCAGCTTGCATCTGGGGGCACTAGCCAAAAACATTCAGTACTTC	CASSLHLGALAKNIQYF
TRBJ2-5	NA	few	TRBV20-1	TGCAGTGCTAGAGTCCAGGGGCAAGAGACCCAGTACTTC	CSARVQGQETQYF
TRBJ2-5	NA	NA	TRBV6-1	TGTGCCAGCAGTACGGGACCTAACAATGAGCAGTACTTC	CASSTGPNNEQYF
TRBJ2-7	TRBD1	NA	TRBV7-2	TGTGCCAGCAGCTTACAGACAGGGGCGCGCTACGAGCAGTACTTC	CASSLQTGARYEQYF
TRBJ2-7	NA	few	TRBV4-2	TGTGCCAGCAGCCAAGGGAGTAACAGGTGGGGCTTCTCCTACGAGCAGTACTTC	CASSQGSNRWGFSYEQYF
TRBJ2-3	NA	NA	TRBV3-1	TGTGCCAGCAGCCCTAAAAGAGCTAGCGTAGGGGCAGATACGCAGTATTTT	CASSPKRASVGADTQYF
TRBJ2-1	TRBD2	NA	TRBV11-2	TGTGCCAGCAGCTTACCCCGAGAGTACTCCGACCTACTACCGCGGGGGGATGAGCAGTTCTTC	CASSLPREYSDLLPRGDEQFF
TRBJ2-1	TRBD2	NA	TRBV20-1	TGCAGTGCTAGCCCCGTGGGAGCGGGAGGGTACAATGAGCCGTTCTTC	CSASPVGAGGYNEPFF
TRBJ1-1	NA	NA	TRBV2	TGTGCCAGCAGTGAACCCCCCACTGAAGCTTTCTTT	CASSEPPTEAFF
TRBJ2-3	TRBD2	few	TRBV20-1	TGCAGTGCTAGAGATCCCCAGCGGGGGGGATTGTATTTT	CSARDPQRGGLYF
TRBJ2-7	NA	NA	TRBV25-1	TGTGCCAGCAGTGAATATGGACACTCCTACGAGCAGTACTTC	CASSEYGHSYEQYF
TRBJ1-4	NA	once	TRBV20-1	TGCAGTGCTAGAGGGGCGGACGCCGAAAAACTGTTTTTT	CSARGADAEKLFF
TRBJ2-1	NA	few	TRBV10-1	TGCGCCAGCAGTGATCTGGCGGGGGCAAACAATGAGCAGTTCTTC	CASSDLAGANNEQFF
TRBJ1-6	NA	NA	TRBV28	TGTGCCAGCAGTTACTCGCGGGGTTCCTATAATTCACCCCCCCACTTT	CASSYSRGSYNSPPHF
TRBJ2-1	NA	many	TRBV25-1	TGTGCCAGCAGTGATTCCGGGTCCAATGAGCAGTTCTTC	CASSDSGSNEQFF
TRBJ1-1	NA	NA	TRBV20-1	TGCAGTGCTATCACTGGGGGTGGGGGGTTGAACACTGAAGCTTTCTTT	CSAITGGGGLNTEAFF
TRBJ2-5	NA	NA	TRBV2	TGTGCCAGCAGTGAAGCGGGGGGAATGTCCCAGTACTTC	CASSEAGGMSQYF
TRBJ1-4	NA	few	TRBV7-9	TGTGCCAGCAGCTACGGGACGGTACTTAATGAAAAACTGTTTTTT	CASSYGTVLNEKLFF
TRBJ2-7	NA	few	TRBV14	TGTGCCAGCAGCCAAGGTGTGAACAGTTTCTACGAGCAGTACTTC	CASSQGVNSFYEQYF
TRBJ2-3	TRBD2	NA	TRBV20-1	TGCAGTGCTAGAGGTCGGCGGGGGGGTACAGATACGCAGTATTTT	CSARGRRGGTDTQYF
TRBJ2-3	NA	many	TRBV20-1	TGCAGTGCTAGCCTAAATCCCGGCGGTACGCAGTATTTT	CSASLNPGGTQYF
TRBJ2-5	TRBD2	NA	TRBV18	TGTGCCAGCTCACCATCAAGCGGGGGGGCCTTGTACCAAGAGACCCAGTACTTC	CASSPSSGGALYQETQYF
TRBJ2-3	NA	few	TRBV12-3/TRBV12-4	TGTGCCAGCAGTCGGATTTTTTGGGACGGACGCCTGATTAGCACAGATACGCAGTATTTT	CASSRIFWDGRLISTDTQYF
TRBJ2-3	TRBD1	NA	TRBV6-1	TGTGCCAGCAGTGGCCGGGACAGGGGCTCAGATACGCAGTATTTT	CASSGRDRGSDTQYF
TRBJ1-5	NA	NA	TRBV19	TGTGCCAGTAAGTTTAGGGATCAGCCCCAGCATTTT	CASKFRDQPQHF
TRBJ1-2	NA	few	TRBV6-1	TGTGCCAGCAGTGAACAGGGGACCTCTAACTATGGCTACACCTTC	CASSEQGTSNYGYTF
TRBJ1-5	NA	NA	TRBV28	TGTGCCAGCAGTTTCCCCAGGGCGGATCAGCCCCAGCATTTT	CASSFPRADQPQHF
TRBJ1-2	TRBD1	NA	TRBV25-1	TGTGCCAGTGAAGGGGGGACAGCCTATGGCTACACCTTC	CASEGGTAYGYTF
TRBJ1-5	NA	many	TRBV21-1	TGTGCCAGCAGCAAAGGACAGGGCAATCAGCCCCAGCATTTT	CASSKGQGNQPQHF
TRBJ2-2	NA	few	TRBV20-1	TGCAGTGCTAGTACTGCCACCGGGGAGCTGTTTTTT	CSASTATGELFF
TRBJ2-2	TRBD2	NA	TRBV27	TGTGCCAGCAGTTTACTATCGGGACTAGCGGGAGGGGCCACCGGGGAGCTGTTTTTT	CASSLLSGLAGGATGELFF
TRBJ1-1	TRBD1	NA	TRBV29-1	TGCAGCGTTGCCCCAACAGGGGAGGGGGAAGCTTTCTTT	CSVAPTGEGEAFF
TRBJ1-5	NA	NA	TRBV6-6	TGTGCCAGCAGCCGGCACAGAGTTAATCAGCCCCAGCATTTT	CASSRHRVNQPQHF